These 11 T cell receptor beta chains came from one sample sequenced in a study of T cells in localized non-small cell lung cancer. Produced via immunoSEQ multiplex PCR; TCRdb's table is partial and in-frame only. The sample holds 50,000 to 60,000 clones, about 78% seen once. The source material was PBMCs, sampled before any cancer treatment. The receptor set was obtained from a woman aged 35 to 70 with stage II lung adenocarcinoma.

This CDR3 reads CASSFESGLGETQYF. CDR3 nucleotides: TGCGCCAGCAGTTTTGAGTCGGGACTCGGGGAGACCCAGTACTTC. This chain joins TRBV5-1 and TRBJ2-5; possibly TRBD2 for D (6 bases). The V end was cut by 5 bases, the J end by 5 bases, with 19 bases between. Germline assignment: CDR1 SGHRS and CDR2 YFSETQ. The CDR3 runs to 15 residues. The full variable domain, completed using reference TRBV5-1 and TRBJ2-5, is KAGVTQTPRYLIKTRGQQVTLSCSPISGHRSVSWYQQTPGQGLQFLFEYFSETQRNKGNFPGRFSGRQFSNSRSEMNVSTLELGDSALYLCASSFESGLGETQYFGPGTRLLVL.

The genes are TRBV7-9 and TRBJ2-1; no clear D gene. The CDR3 extends over 14 amino acids. Germline CDR1 SEHNR, CDR2 FQNEAQ (reference sequence). The V and J ends lost 1 base and 5 bases respectively, with 9 bases between them. CDR3 amino acids: CASSLVLGDNEQFF. CDR3 nucleotides: TGTGCCAGCAGCTTAGTTCTAGGTGACAATGAGCAGTTCTTC.

The V call is TRBV18, the J call TRBJ1-1; D gene unclear. Trimming left V 5 bases short and J 8 bases short, with 9 bases between. Germline loops: CDR1 KGHSH, CDR2 LQKENI. The CDR3 spans 11 residues. The CDR3 reads CASSSREEAFF. CDR3 sequence (DNA): TGTGCCAGCTCATCGCGAGAGGAAGCTTTCTTT. The whole variable domain, filled in from reference TRBV18 and TRBJ1-1, reads NAGVMQNPRHLVRRRGQEARLRCSPMKGHSHVYWYRQLPEEGLKFMVYLQKENIIDESGMPKERFSAEFPKEGPSILRIQQVVRGDSAAYFCASSSREEAFFGQGTRLTVV.

The chain recombines TRBV7-2 with TRBJ2-2, with 8 bases identical to TRBD1. The V segment lost 5 bases and the J segment 1 base; nucleotides outside the gene matches: 3. This CDR3 spans 15 amino acids. Germline lookup yields CDR1 SGHTA and CDR2 FQGNSA. CDR3 sequence reads: CASSPGQGNTGELFF. The CDR3 DNA is TGTGCCAGCAGCCCCGGACAGGGGAACACCGGGGAGCTGTTTTTT.

The chain has TRBV2 and TRBJ1-4; maybe TRBD1 (5 bases). The V end lost 6 bases, the J end lost 7 bases, and 15 bases lay between the germline ends. Germline V gene sequence: CDR1 SNHLY, CDR2 FYNNEI. There are 14 residues in the CDR3. For the CDR3, the DNA is TGTGCCAGCAGCCTGTCAGGGCCACGTGAAAAACTGTTTTTT. It encodes CASSLSGPREKLFF.

The chain employs TRBV29-1 and TRBJ2-3; 12 nucleotides agree with TRBD1. J lost 6 bases, V lost 4 bases, and 5 bases had no gene match. The CDR3 is 14 amino acids. Germline CDR1 SQVTM, CDR2 ANQGSEA. The CDR3 loop is CSVAGTGGLDTQYF. For the CDR3, the DNA is TGCAGCGTTGCCGGGACAGGGGGCCTGGATACGCAGTATTTT.

The chain carries TRBV30 and TRBJ1-2; no reliable D call. The V gene's germline CDR1 is GTSNPN and CDR2 SVGIG (reference sequence). Trimming left V 1 base short and J 1 base short, with 4 bases between. This CDR3 contains 12 residues. The CDR3 DNA reads as TGTGCCTGGAGTGGGAGTAACTATGGCTACACCTTC. Its protein product is CAWSGSNYGYTF.

The chain recombines TRBV27 with TRBJ2-3; no clear D gene. This CDR3 region has 12 residues. V gave up 8 bases and J gave up 0 bases, with 6 bases separating them. CDR1 is MNHEY, CDR2 SMNVEV, per germline (reference sequence). The CDR3 is CASGFSTDTQYF. The DNA for the CDR3 is TGTGCCAGCGGATTCAGCACAGATACGCAGTATTTT.

The chain carries TRBV5-4 and TRBJ1-1; D might be TRBD1 (5 bases). The CDR3 sequence is 15 residues long. The germline V gene has CDR1 SGHNT and CDR2 YYREEE (reference sequence). Trimming stripped 0 bases from V and 0 bases from J, with 9 bases between. The CDR3 region has the DNA TGTGCCAGCAGCTTGGGGGGGATTATGAACACTGAAGCTTTCTTT. Its protein product is CASSLGGIMNTEAFF. The full variable domain, in which reference TRBV5-4 and TRBJ1-1 provide the parts outside the CDR3, is ETGVTQSPTHLIKTRGQQVTLRCSSQSGHNTVSWYQQALGQGPQFIFQYYREEENGRGNFPPRFSGLQFPNYSSELNVNALELDDSALYLCASSLGGIMNTEAFFGQGTRLTVV.

The gene calls are TRBV15 and TRBJ2-1; 7 bases map to TRBD1. This CDR3 comprises 15 residues. J was trimmed by 4 bases and V by 5 bases; bases with no gene match: 8. CDR1 and CDR2 (germline): LNHNV, YYDKDF (reference sequence). This CDR3 is CATSVPGTDYNEQFF. As DNA, the CDR3 is TGTGCCACCAGCGTCCCCGGGACAGATTACAATGAGCAGTTCTTC.

V usage is TRBV13 and J usage is TRBJ1-3; the match to TRBD1 covers 9 bases. Germline loops: CDR1 PRHDT, CDR2 FYEKMQ (reference sequence). This CDR3 contains 17 residues. V gave up 1 base and J gave up 5 bases; unmatched junction bases: 9. CDR3 in DNA: TGTGCCAGCAGCTTAGTAGTAGGGACAGGGACCCGAAACACCATATATTTT. This codes for CASSLVVGTGTRNTIYF.